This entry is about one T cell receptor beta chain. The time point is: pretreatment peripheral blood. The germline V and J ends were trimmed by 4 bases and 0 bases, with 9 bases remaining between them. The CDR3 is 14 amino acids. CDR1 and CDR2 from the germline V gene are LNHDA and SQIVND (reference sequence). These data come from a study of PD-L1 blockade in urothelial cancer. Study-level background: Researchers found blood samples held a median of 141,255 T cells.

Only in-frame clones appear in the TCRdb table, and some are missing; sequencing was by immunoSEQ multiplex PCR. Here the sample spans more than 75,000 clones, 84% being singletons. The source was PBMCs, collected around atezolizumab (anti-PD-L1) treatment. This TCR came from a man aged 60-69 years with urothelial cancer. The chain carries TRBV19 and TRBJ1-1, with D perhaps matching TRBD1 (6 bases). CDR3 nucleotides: TGTGCCAGTAGTAAGGACAGCTTGAACACTGAAGCTTTCTTT. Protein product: CASSKDSLNTEAFF.